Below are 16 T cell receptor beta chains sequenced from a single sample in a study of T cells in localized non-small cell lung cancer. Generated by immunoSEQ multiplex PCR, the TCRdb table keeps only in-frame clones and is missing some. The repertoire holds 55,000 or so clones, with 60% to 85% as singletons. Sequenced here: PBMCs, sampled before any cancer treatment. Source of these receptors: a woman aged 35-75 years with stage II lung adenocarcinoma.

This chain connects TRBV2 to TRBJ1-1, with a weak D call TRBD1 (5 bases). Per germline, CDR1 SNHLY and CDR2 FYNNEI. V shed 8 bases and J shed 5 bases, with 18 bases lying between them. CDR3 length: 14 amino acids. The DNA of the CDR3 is TGTGCCAGCTGCCGGGACGTTGGAGGTACTGAAGCTTTCTTT. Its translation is CASCRDVGGTEAFF. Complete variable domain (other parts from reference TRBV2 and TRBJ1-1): EPEVTQTPSHQVTQMGQEVILRCVPISNHLYFYWYRQILGQKVEFLVSFYNNEISEKSEIFDDQFSVERPDGSNFTLKIRSTKLEDSAMYFCASCRDVGGTEAFFGQGTRLTVV.

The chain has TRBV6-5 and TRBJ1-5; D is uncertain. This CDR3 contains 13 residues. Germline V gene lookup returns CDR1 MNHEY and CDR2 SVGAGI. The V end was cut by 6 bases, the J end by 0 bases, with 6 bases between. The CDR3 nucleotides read TGTGCCAGCAGCCCTGATAGCAATCAGCCCCAGCATTTT. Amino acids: CASSPDSNQPQHF.

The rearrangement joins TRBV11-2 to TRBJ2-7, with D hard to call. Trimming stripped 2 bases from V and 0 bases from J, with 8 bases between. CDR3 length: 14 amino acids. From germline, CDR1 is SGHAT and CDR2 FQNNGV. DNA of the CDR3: TGTGCCAGCAGCTTACTTTGGGACTCCTACGAGCAGTACTTC. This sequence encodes CASSLLWDSYEQYF.

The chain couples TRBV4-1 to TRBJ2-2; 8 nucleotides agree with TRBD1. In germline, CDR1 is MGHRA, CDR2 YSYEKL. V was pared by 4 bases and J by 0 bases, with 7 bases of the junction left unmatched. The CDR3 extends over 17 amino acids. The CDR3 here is CASSRREGQANTGELFF. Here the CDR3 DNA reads TGCGCCAGCAGCCGCCGAGAGGGACAGGCGAACACCGGGGAGCTGTTTTTT.

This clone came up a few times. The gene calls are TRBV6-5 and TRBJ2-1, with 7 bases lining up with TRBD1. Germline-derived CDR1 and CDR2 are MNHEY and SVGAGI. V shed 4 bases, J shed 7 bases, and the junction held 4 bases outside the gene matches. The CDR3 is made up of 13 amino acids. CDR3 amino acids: CASSSGQPNEQFF. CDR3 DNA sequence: TGTGCCAGCAGTTCGGGACAGCCTAATGAGCAGTTCTTC.

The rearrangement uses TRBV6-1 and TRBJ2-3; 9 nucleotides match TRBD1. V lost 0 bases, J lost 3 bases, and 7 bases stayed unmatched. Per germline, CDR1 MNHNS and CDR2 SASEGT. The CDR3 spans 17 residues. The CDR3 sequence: CASSEADRGSWTDTQYF. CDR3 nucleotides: TGTGCCAGCAGTGAAGCCGACAGGGGGAGTTGGACAGATACGCAGTATTTT.

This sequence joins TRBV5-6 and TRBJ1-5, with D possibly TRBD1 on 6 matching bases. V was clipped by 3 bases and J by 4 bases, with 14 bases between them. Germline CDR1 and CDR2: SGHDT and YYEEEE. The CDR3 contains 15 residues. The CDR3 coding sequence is TGTGCCAGCAGCTGGGGGGCACGGGCTAATCAGCCCCAGCATTTT. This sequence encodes CASSWGARANQPQHF.

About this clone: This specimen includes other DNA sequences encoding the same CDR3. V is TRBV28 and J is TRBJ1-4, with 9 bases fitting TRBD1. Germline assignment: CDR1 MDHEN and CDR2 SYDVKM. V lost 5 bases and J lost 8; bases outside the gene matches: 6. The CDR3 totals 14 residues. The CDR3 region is CASSLDRGREKLFF. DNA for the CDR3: TGTGCCAGCAGTCTCGACAGGGGGAGGGAAAAACTGTTTTTT.

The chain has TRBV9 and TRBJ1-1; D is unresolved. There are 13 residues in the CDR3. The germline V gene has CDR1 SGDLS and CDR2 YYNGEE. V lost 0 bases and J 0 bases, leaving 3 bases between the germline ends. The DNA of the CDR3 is TGTGCCAGCAGCGTAGAACTGAACACTGAAGCTTTCTTT. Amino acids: CASSVELNTEAFF.

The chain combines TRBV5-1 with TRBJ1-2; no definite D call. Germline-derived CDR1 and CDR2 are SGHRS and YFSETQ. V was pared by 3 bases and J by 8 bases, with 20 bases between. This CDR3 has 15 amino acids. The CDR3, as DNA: TGCGCCAGCAGCTCAGGCGGCAGGTTTGTGGAGGGCTACACCTTC. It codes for CASSSGGRFVEGYTF. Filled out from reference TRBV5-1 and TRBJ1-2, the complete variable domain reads KAGVTQTPRYLIKTRGQQVTLSCSPISGHRSVSWYQQTPGQGLQFLFEYFSETQRNKGNFPGRFSGRQFSNSRSEMNVSTLELGDSALYLCASSSGGRFVEGYTFGSGTRLTVV.

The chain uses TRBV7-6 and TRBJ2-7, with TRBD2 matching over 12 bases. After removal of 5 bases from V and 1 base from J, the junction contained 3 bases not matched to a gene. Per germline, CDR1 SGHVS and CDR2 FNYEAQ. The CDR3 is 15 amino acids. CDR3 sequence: CASSKTSGGSYEQYF. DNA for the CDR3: TGTGCCAGCAGCAAGACTAGCGGGGGATCCTACGAGCAGTACTTC.

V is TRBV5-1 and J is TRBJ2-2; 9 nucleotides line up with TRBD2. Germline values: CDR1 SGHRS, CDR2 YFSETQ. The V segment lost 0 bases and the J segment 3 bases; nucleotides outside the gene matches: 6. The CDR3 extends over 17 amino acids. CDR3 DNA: TGCGCCAGCAGCTTGGTGGTAGCGGGGGCAGACACCGGGGAGCTGTTTTTT. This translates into CASSLVVAGADTGELFF.

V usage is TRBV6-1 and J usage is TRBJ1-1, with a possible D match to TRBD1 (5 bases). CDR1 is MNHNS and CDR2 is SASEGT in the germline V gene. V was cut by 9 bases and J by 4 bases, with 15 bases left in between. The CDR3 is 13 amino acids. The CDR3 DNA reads TGTGCCAGTTCCAGAACGGGGGGCACTGAAGCTTTCTTT. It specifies CASSRTGGTEAFF.

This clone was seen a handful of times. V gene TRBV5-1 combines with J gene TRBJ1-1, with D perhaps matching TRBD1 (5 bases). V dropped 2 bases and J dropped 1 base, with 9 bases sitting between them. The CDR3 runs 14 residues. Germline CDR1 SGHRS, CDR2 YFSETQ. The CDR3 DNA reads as TGCGCCAGCAGCTTATGGGGGTCGAACACTGAAGCTTTCTTT. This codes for CASSLWGSNTEAFF. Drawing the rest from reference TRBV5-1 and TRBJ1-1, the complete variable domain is KAGVTQTPRYLIKTRGQQVTLSCSPISGHRSVSWYQQTPGQGLQFLFEYFSETQRNKGNFPGRFSGRQFSNSRSEMNVSTLELGDSALYLCASSLWGSNTEAFFGQGTRLTVV.

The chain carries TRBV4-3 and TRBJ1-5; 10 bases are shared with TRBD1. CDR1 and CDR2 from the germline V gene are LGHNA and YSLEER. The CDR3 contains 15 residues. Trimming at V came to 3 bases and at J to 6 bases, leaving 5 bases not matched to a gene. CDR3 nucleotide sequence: TGCGCCAGCAGCCAGGTGACAGGGGGCACTCAGCCCCAGCATTTT. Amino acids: CASSQVTGGTQPQHF.

The CDR3 DNA sequence: TGTGCCAGCAGCGCAGGGGGGCACAATGAGCAGTTCTTC. As protein: CASSAGGHNEQFF. This chain uses TRBV9 with TRBJ2-1, with TRBD1 as a possible D gene (7 bases). The CDR3 contains 13 residues. Germline lookup yields CDR1 SGDLS and CDR2 YYNGEE. V lost 3 bases and J lost 5, with 9 bases in between.